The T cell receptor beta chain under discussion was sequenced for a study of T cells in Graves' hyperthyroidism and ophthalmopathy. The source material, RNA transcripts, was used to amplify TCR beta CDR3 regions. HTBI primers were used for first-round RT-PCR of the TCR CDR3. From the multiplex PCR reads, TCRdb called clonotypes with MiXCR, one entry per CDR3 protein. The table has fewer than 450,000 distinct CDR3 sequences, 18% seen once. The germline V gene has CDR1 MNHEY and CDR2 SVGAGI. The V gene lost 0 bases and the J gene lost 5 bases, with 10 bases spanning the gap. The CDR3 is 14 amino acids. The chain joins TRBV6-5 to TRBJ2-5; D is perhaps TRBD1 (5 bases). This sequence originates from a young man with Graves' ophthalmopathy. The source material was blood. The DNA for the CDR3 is TGTGCCAGCAGTTACTCGGACATCGGGGAGACCCAGTACTTC. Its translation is CASSYSDIGETQYF.